This is a list of T cell receptor beta chains from one sample in a study of cytomegalovirus exposure and HLA in healthy donors. Here immunoSEQ multiplex PCR was the method, and the copy in TCRdb shows in-frame clones only, minus some. This sample has over 150,000 clones, with under 80% found just once. Sequenced sample: PBMCs. Source of these receptors: a woman between 50 and 59 years old in good health and CMV-seropositive. CDR3s include the opening cysteine and the closing phenylalanine or tryptophan. A D gene is named only where the DNA matches it firmly. Only some rows state a clone size, as once, few, many or a class for expanded clones.

CDR3 protein	CDR3 DNA	V gene	J gene	D gene	clone size	CDR3 length
CASSASGTGGNYGYTF	TGTGCCAGCAGCGCCTCCGGGACAGGGGGCAACTATGGCTACACCTTC	TRBV9	TRBJ1-2	TRBD1	-	16
CASGLDRDQPQHF	TGTGCTAGTGGTCTAGACAGGGATCAGCCCCAGCATTTT	TRBV12-5	TRBJ1-5	TRBD1	-	13
CASSLELGPYEQYF	TGTGCCAGCAGCTTAGAGCTGGGCCCCTACGAGCAGTACTTC	TRBV7-8	TRBJ2-7	-	-	14
CASSHLIPDGLAGVIPYEQYF	TGCGCCAGCAGCCATCTAATTCCGGATGGACTAGCGGGGGTAATCCCCTACGAGCAGTACTTC	TRBV4-1	TRBJ2-7	TRBD2	-	21
CASSPGLAGVPKYF	TGTGCCAGCAGCCCTGGACTAGCGGGGGTCCCAAAGTATTTT	TRBV14	TRBJ2-3	TRBD2	-	14
CASSSRLVGNEQFF	TGCGCCAGCAGCTCCAGACTAGTGGGCAATGAGCAGTTCTTC	TRBV5-1	TRBJ2-1	-	-	14
CASSEVAGGRDTQYF	TGTGCCAGCAGTGAAGTAGCGGGGGGTCGAGATACGCAGTATTTT	TRBV6-1	TRBJ2-3	TRBD2	few	15
CASSFDRTGSGNTIYF	TGCGCCAGCAGCTTCGACAGGACAGGGTCTGGAAACACCATATATTTT	TRBV5-1	TRBJ1-3	TRBD1	-	16
CASSHPEGNQPQHF	TGCGCCAGCAGCCACCCAGAGGGCAATCAGCCCCAGCATTTT	TRBV4-1	TRBJ1-5	-	-	14
CASSLKQGTNEKLFF	TGTGCCAGCAGCTTGAAACAGGGGACGAATGAAAAACTGTTTTTT	TRBV5-4	TRBJ1-4	TRBD1	-	15
CASSLSGSSYEQYF	TGCGCCAGCAGCCTTAGCGGGTCTTCCTACGAGCAGTACTTC	TRBV4-1	TRBJ2-7	TRBD2	-	14
CASSGQGTGELFF	TGTGCCAGCAGCGGACAGGGTACCGGGGAGCTGTTTTTT	TRBV9	TRBJ2-2	TRBD1	once	13
CASSFRDSSYEQYF	TGTGCCAGCAGTTTCCGGGACAGTTCGTACGAGCAGTACTTC	TRBV27	TRBJ2-7	TRBD1	few	14
CASSELYEQYF	TGTGCCAGCAGCGAGCTCTACGAGCAGTACTTC	TRBV6-6	TRBJ2-7	-	few	11
CASSAIDVGELFF	TGTGCCAGCAGTGCGATAGATGTCGGGGAGCTGTTTTTT	TRBV2	TRBJ2-2	-	-	13
CASSYQGARAFF	TGTGCCAGTAGTTATCAGGGGGCTCGCGCTTTCTTT	TRBV19	TRBJ1-1	TRBD1	-	12
CASSAFGTSGGALSEQYF	TGTGCCAGCAGCGCATTCGGGACTAGCGGGGGGGCTCTAAGCGAGCAGTACTTC	TRBV9	TRBJ2-7	TRBD2	-	18
CAISGKDRGNEQYF	TGTGCCATCAGTGGGAAGGACAGGGGTAACGAGCAGTACTTC	TRBV10-3	TRBJ2-7	TRBD1	-	14
CASKRGGRGTEAFF	TGTGCCAGCAAAAGGGGGGGTCGAGGGACTGAAGCTTTCTTT	TRBV27	TRBJ1-1	-	once	14
CASSNRDSGSNQPQHF	TGTGCCAGCAGCAACCGGGATTCGGGTAGCAATCAGCCCCAGCATTTT	TRBV5-5	TRBJ1-5	-	-	16
CATRDRVRTEAFF	TGCGCCACCCGGGACAGGGTTAGGACTGAAGCTTTCTTT	TRBV10-2	TRBJ1-1	TRBD1	once	13
CASRTGGGGSSYNEQFF	TGTGCCAGCAGAACTGGGGGCGGGGGGAGCTCCTACAATGAGCAGTTCTTC	TRBV5-5	TRBJ2-1	TRBD2	-	17
CAWTGVDYGYTF	TGTGCCTGGACCGGGGTGGACTATGGCTACACCTTC	TRBV30	TRBJ1-2	-	-	12
CASSEDRGNTGELFF	TGCGCCAGCAGCGAGGACAGGGGCAACACCGGGGAGCTGTTTTTT	TRBV5-1	TRBJ2-2	TRBD1	few	15
CASSQGPYAAKNIQYF	TGCGCCAGCAGCCAAGGGCCGTACGCAGCCAAAAACATTCAGTACTTC	TRBV4-1	TRBJ2-4	-	few	16
CASSLGGALLGNQPQHF	TGTGCCAGCAGTTTAGGTGGGGCCCTCTTGGGCAATCAGCCCCAGCATTTT	TRBV27	TRBJ1-5	-	few	17
CASSIGSGLQGIYYGYTF	TGTGCCAGTAGTATCGGATCGGGCCTACAGGGGATTTACTATGGCTACACCTTC	TRBV19	TRBJ1-2	TRBD1	-	18
CASSGPTGTANEKLFF	TGTGCCAGCAGCGGCCCCACAGGGACGGCAAATGAAAAACTGTTTTTT	TRBV5-5	TRBJ1-4	-	-	16
CASSLAVQWTGGRYEQYF	TGTGCCAGCAGCTTGGCCGTTCAATGGACAGGGGGTCGGTACGAGCAGTACTTC	TRBV5-5	TRBJ2-7	TRBD1	-	18
CASSERRQGDQPQHF	TGCGCCAGCAGTGAGAGGAGACAGGGGGATCAGCCCCAGCATTTT	TRBV10-2	TRBJ1-5	TRBD1	many	15
CASSPSATSTDTQYF	TGTGCCAGCAGCCCTTCGGCGACTAGCACAGATACGCAGTATTTT	TRBV9	TRBJ2-3	-	once	15
CASSREGTPSYEQYF	TGCGCCAGCAGCCGGGAGGGGACACCCTCCTACGAGCAGTACTTC	TRBV5-1	TRBJ2-7	TRBD2	-	15
CASSPGESVGYTF	TGTGCCAGCAGCCCGGGGGAGTCTGTAGGATACACCTTC	TRBV5-4	TRBJ1-2	-	-	13
CASRQELSYNSPLHF	TGCGCCAGTCGACAGGAGCTCTCCTATAATTCACCCCTCCACTTT	TRBV10-2	TRBJ1-6	-	-	15
CASKQGYYGYTF	TGTGCCAGCAAACAGGGTTACTATGGCTACACCTTC	TRBV28	TRBJ1-2	-	-	12
CASSGAGGHTGELFF	TGCGCCAGCAGCGGGGCGGGGGGCCACACCGGGGAGCTGTTTTTT	TRBV4-1	TRBJ2-2	TRBD2	few	15
CASSVAEGLGNTIYF	TGTGCCAGCAGCGTAGCAGAGGGTCTTGGAAACACCATATATTTT	TRBV9	TRBJ1-3	-	-	15
CASNSGQGDQPQHF	TGTGCCAGCAACTCGGGACAGGGGGATCAGCCCCAGCATTTT	TRBV6-6	TRBJ1-5	TRBD1	once	14
CASSYLDRVSQPQHF	TGTGCCAGCAGTTATTTAGACAGGGTTAGTCAGCCCCAGCATTTT	TRBV6-6	TRBJ1-5	TRBD1	-	15
CASSRGGGSYNEQFF	TGTGCCAGCTCCCGAGGGGGGGGGTCCTACAATGAGCAGTTCTTC	TRBV6-1	TRBJ2-1	-	-	15
CASSLKQGTEAFF	TGTGCCAGCAGCTTAAAACAGGGGACTGAAGCTTTCTTT	TRBV7-2	TRBJ1-1	TRBD1	-	13
CASSVQGSQPQHF	TGTGCCAGCAGTGTACAGGGAAGTCAGCCCCAGCATTTT	TRBV6-1	TRBJ1-5	-	-	13
CASSIEAGGNSPLHF	TGTGCCAGTAGTATAGAGGCAGGAGGGAATTCACCCCTCCACTTT	TRBV19	TRBJ1-6	-	-	15
CAIREGGNTEAFF	TGTGCCATCAGAGAGGGCGGAAACACTGAAGCTTTCTTT	TRBV10-3	TRBJ1-1	-	-	13
CASSLDEGVGGYTF	TGTGCCAGCAGCTTAGACGAGGGGGTCGGAGGCTACACCTTC	TRBV7-9	TRBJ1-2	-	-	14
CASSVEGGRSGVGTQYF	TGTGCCAGCAGCGTAGAGGGGGGCCGAAGCGGGGTCGGTACGCAGTATTTT	TRBV9	TRBJ2-3	-	-	17
CASGNRGGLSTGELFF	TGTGCCAGTGGGAACCGGGGGGGCCTGAGCACCGGGGAGCTGTTTTTT	TRBV19	TRBJ2-2	TRBD2	-	16
CARTSGGYEQYF	TGTGCCCGGACTAGCGGGGGCTACGAGCAGTACTTC	TRBV19	TRBJ2-7	TRBD2	few	12
CASSESLAASREQYF	TGTGCCAGCAGTGAATCTCTAGCGGCGTCTCGTGAGCAGTACTTC	TRBV25-1	TRBJ2-7	TRBD2	few	15
CASSVGTVETQYF	TGTGCCAGCAGTGTCGGGACAGTAGAGACCCAGTACTTC	TRBV2	TRBJ2-5	TRBD1	few	13
CASFETTGPYEQYF	TGCGCCAGCTTCGAAACCACAGGTCCCTACGAGCAGTACTTC	TRBV23-1	TRBJ2-7	-	-	14
CAWSRASSTDTQYF	TGTGCCTGGAGTAGAGCTTCTAGCACAGATACGCAGTATTTT	TRBV30	TRBJ2-3	-	once	14